This T cell receptor (beta chain) stems from a study of blood T cell repertoires in COVID-19. The overall study: From the United States, Italy and Spain came samples of acute and convalescent COVID-19. From T cells, B-cell-depleted T cells, or PBMCs came the material, which was cDNA or gDNA.

Under the authors' procedure: Estimation of nucleated cell counts relied on the amplification of reference gene primers. Assay used: immunoSEQ multiplex PCR; TCRdb lists only in-frame clones, some missing. V and J calls and clone size are as listed in that table; D and trimming were resolved from the DNA. The sample has about 140,000 clones, 76% seen once. The CDR3 spans 15 residues. Germline V lookup: CDR1 MNHNS, CDR2 SASEGT. J gave up 7 bases and V 5 bases, and 4 bases lay outside the gene matches. V gene TRBV6-1 combines with J gene TRBJ2-1; 14 nucleotides match TRBD2. Sample: peripheral blood. The TCR was taken from a woman of 80 years or more with active or convalescent COVID-19. CDR3 sequence reads: CASSPGTSGGNEQFF. CDR3 DNA: TGTGCCAGCAGTCCCGGGACTAGCGGGGGAAATGAGCAGTTCTTC.